These T cell receptor beta chains were read from a single sample in a study of cytomegalovirus exposure and HLA in healthy donors. The protocol was immunoSEQ multiplex PCR, while the TCRdb copy is restricted to in-frame clones and leaves out a portion. The sample records 160,000 or so clones, 60% to 85% being singletons. The sequenced sample consisted of PBMCs. The receptors stem from a woman aged 40-49 years in good health and CMV-seropositive. Each CDR3 is given with its conserved first and last residue. D genes are given only for firm matches. Clone size, where shown, is once, few, many, or a class for clones that have expanded.

j_call: TRBJ2-3
clone_size: few
v_call: TRBV5-1
d_call: -
cdr3_aa: CASSRLSLATDTQYF
cdr3_nt: TGCGCCAGCAGCCGACTGAGTTTGGCCACAGATACGCAGTATTTT

j_call: TRBJ1-1
clone_size: -
v_call: TRBV19
d_call: -
cdr3_aa: CASSIEPSEAFF
cdr3_nt: TGTGCCAGTAGTATAGAACCCAGTGAAGCTTTCTTT

j_call: TRBJ2-4
clone_size: few
v_call: TRBV14
d_call: -
cdr3_aa: CASSPTPSNIQYF
cdr3_nt: TGTGCCAGCAGCCCAACTCCGTCAAACATTCAGTACTTC

j_call: TRBJ1-1
clone_size: -
v_call: TRBV2
d_call: -
cdr3_aa: CASSDMSGGPYAEAFF
cdr3_nt: TGTGCCAGCAGTGACATGAGCGGAGGGCCGTACGCTGAAGCTTTCTTT

j_call: TRBJ2-7
clone_size: -
v_call: TRBV27
d_call: -
cdr3_aa: CASSLVQSYEQYF
cdr3_nt: TGTGCCAGCAGTTTAGTACAGAGCTACGAGCAGTACTTC

j_call: TRBJ2-1
clone_size: -
v_call: TRBV6-5
d_call: -
cdr3_aa: CASRRGQLSYNEQFF
cdr3_nt: TGTGCCAGCAGGCGAGGACAGCTTTCCTACAATGAGCAGTTCTTC

j_call: TRBJ1-5
clone_size: -
v_call: TRBV7-6
d_call: -
cdr3_aa: CASSDTEFDQPQHF
cdr3_nt: TGTGCCAGCAGCGACACAGAATTCGATCAGCCCCAGCATTTT

j_call: TRBJ1-5
clone_size: -
v_call: TRBV30
d_call: TRBD1
cdr3_aa: CAWDRTGDQPQHF
cdr3_nt: TGTGCCTGGGATCGGACAGGGGATCAGCCCCAGCATTTT

j_call: TRBJ1-2
clone_size: few
v_call: TRBV10-3
d_call: -
cdr3_aa: CAISESISEVTYGYTF
cdr3_nt: TGTGCCATCAGTGAGTCGATAAGCGAAGTGACCTATGGCTACACCTTC

j_call: TRBJ2-7
clone_size: few
v_call: TRBV13
d_call: -
cdr3_aa: CASRGAGSEQYF
cdr3_nt: TGTGCCAGCAGGGGGGCCGGATCCGAGCAGTACTTC

j_call: TRBJ1-2
clone_size: -
v_call: TRBV14
d_call: -
cdr3_aa: CASSQVGTRPGDYGYTF
cdr3_nt: TGTGCCAGCAGCCAAGTTGGGACCCGACCGGGGGACTATGGCTACACCTTC

j_call: TRBJ1-4
clone_size: -
v_call: TRBV2
d_call: TRBD1
cdr3_aa: CASIVALGQGGKLFF
cdr3_nt: TGTGCCAGCATTGTTGCACTGGGACAGGGAGGAAAACTGTTTTTT

j_call: TRBJ1-5
clone_size: -
v_call: TRBV19
d_call: -
cdr3_aa: CASSMQASQPQHF
cdr3_nt: TGTGCCAGTAGTATGCAGGCTTCTCAGCCCCAGCATTTT

j_call: TRBJ1-4
clone_size: -
v_call: TRBV19
d_call: TRBD1
cdr3_aa: CASSIVEGQNEKLFF
cdr3_nt: TGTGCCAGTAGTATAGTCGAGGGACAGAATGAAAAACTGTTTTTT

j_call: TRBJ1-6
clone_size: -
v_call: TRBV4-1
d_call: -
cdr3_aa: CASSQVLGQGNSPLHF
cdr3_nt: TGCGCCAGCAGCCAAGTTCTGGGGCAGGGGAATTCACCCCTCCACTTT

j_call: TRBJ1-1
clone_size: -
v_call: TRBV7-9
d_call: -
cdr3_aa: CASSLDSFPAFF
cdr3_nt: TGTGCCAGCAGCTTAGACAGCTTCCCAGCTTTCTTT

j_call: TRBJ2-2
clone_size: -
v_call: TRBV6-5
d_call: -
cdr3_aa: CASSYSSREDTGELFF
cdr3_nt: TGTGCCAGCAGTTACTCGAGTAGGGAGGACACCGGGGAGCTGTTTTTT

j_call: TRBJ2-7
clone_size: -
v_call: TRBV15
d_call: TRBD2
cdr3_aa: CATSSGGTHYEQYF
cdr3_nt: TGTGCCACCAGCAGCGGGGGGACGCATTACGAGCAGTACTTC

j_call: TRBJ1-1
clone_size: -
v_call: TRBV7-2
d_call: -
cdr3_aa: CASSLRGMWTEAFF
cdr3_nt: TGTGCCAGCAGCCTCAGGGGTATGTGGACTGAAGCTTTCTTT

j_call: TRBJ1-2
clone_size: -
v_call: TRBV5-6
d_call: -
cdr3_aa: CASSLAGIHGYTF
cdr3_nt: TGTGCCAGCAGCTTGGCGGGTATCCATGGCTACACCTTC

j_call: TRBJ1-3
clone_size: -
v_call: TRBV4-2
d_call: TRBD1
cdr3_aa: CASSQARGGAGNTIYF
cdr3_nt: TGTGCCAGCAGCCAGGCCAGAGGGGGCGCTGGAAACACCATATATTTT

j_call: TRBJ2-1
clone_size: -
v_call: TRBV5-1
d_call: -
cdr3_aa: CASSLGGTSNEQFF
cdr3_nt: TGCGCCAGCAGCTTGGGCGGGACCTCCAATGAGCAGTTCTTC

j_call: TRBJ2-3
clone_size: -
v_call: TRBV10-3
d_call: TRBD1
cdr3_aa: CAISESDREITDTQYF
cdr3_nt: TGTGCCATCAGTGAGTCGGACAGGGAGATAACAGATACGCAGTATTTT

j_call: TRBJ1-6
clone_size: -
v_call: TRBV19
d_call: TRBD1
cdr3_aa: CASSSRDRPDNSPLHF
cdr3_nt: TGTGCCAGTAGTTCCCGGGACAGGCCGGATAATTCACCCCTCCACTTT

j_call: TRBJ2-2
clone_size: few
v_call: TRBV7-9
d_call: -
cdr3_aa: CASSWSEVNTGELFF
cdr3_nt: TGTGCCAGCAGCTGGAGCGAGGTGAACACCGGGGAGCTGTTTTTT

j_call: TRBJ2-2
clone_size: -
v_call: TRBV6-1
d_call: -
cdr3_aa: CASSGGTGELFF
cdr3_nt: TGTGCCAGCAGTGGCGGGACCGGGGAGCTGTTTTTT

j_call: TRBJ1-3
clone_size: once
v_call: TRBV6-5
d_call: -
cdr3_aa: CASRSSGSNTIYF
cdr3_nt: TGTGCCAGCAGGTCATCGGGGTCAAACACCATATATTTT

j_call: TRBJ1-2
clone_size: -
v_call: TRBV30
d_call: TRBD1
cdr3_aa: CAWSDNRGINYGYTF
cdr3_nt: TGTGCCTGGAGTGACAACAGGGGAATTAACTATGGCTACACCTTC

j_call: TRBJ1-3
clone_size: -
v_call: TRBV7-2
d_call: -
cdr3_aa: CASSLDRGFSGNTIYF
cdr3_nt: TGTGCCAGCAGCTTAGACCGGGGATTCTCTGGAAACACCATATATTTT

j_call: TRBJ2-2
clone_size: -
v_call: TRBV7-9
d_call: -
cdr3_aa: CSSSLGLTGIDTGELFF
cdr3_nt: TGTTCCAGCAGCTTAGGCCTCACAGGGATAGATACCGGGGAGCTGTTTTTT

j_call: TRBJ2-1
clone_size: -
v_call: TRBV28
d_call: TRBD2
cdr3_aa: CASSSRVGGVYNEQFF
cdr3_nt: TGTGCCAGCTCCTCCCGCGTGGGGGGGGTCTACAATGAGCAGTTCTTC

j_call: TRBJ1-3
clone_size: -
v_call: TRBV4-1
d_call: TRBD1
cdr3_aa: CASSQGGPGQGSGNTIYF
cdr3_nt: TGCGCCAGCAGCCAGGGAGGACCGGGACAGGGGTCTGGAAACACCATATATTTT

j_call: TRBJ2-7
clone_size: -
v_call: TRBV29-1
d_call: TRBD1
cdr3_aa: CSVEDGGRGFEQYF
cdr3_nt: TGCAGCGTTGAAGATGGTGGCAGGGGGTTCGAGCAGTACTTC

j_call: TRBJ1-4
clone_size: once
v_call: TRBV6-1
d_call: -
cdr3_aa: CASRATGGAGEKLFF
cdr3_nt: TGTGCCAGCAGGGCGACAGGTGGGGCTGGGGAAAAACTGTTTTTT

j_call: TRBJ2-7
clone_size: few
v_call: TRBV11-2
d_call: -
cdr3_aa: CASSLGRLTGAYEQYF
cdr3_nt: TGTGCCAGCAGCTTAGGGCGCCTAACGGGGGCCTACGAGCAGTACTTC

j_call: TRBJ1-1
clone_size: -
v_call: TRBV6-5
d_call: TRBD1
cdr3_aa: CASRNRGMNTEAFF
cdr3_nt: TGTGCCAGCAGAAACAGGGGCATGAACACTGAAGCTTTCTTT

j_call: TRBJ2-3
clone_size: -
v_call: TRBV27
d_call: TRBD2
cdr3_aa: CASSALTAGGGDTQYF
cdr3_nt: TGTGCCAGCAGTGCTTTGACAGCGGGGGGTGGGGATACGCAGTATTTT

j_call: TRBJ2-1
clone_size: -
v_call: TRBV4-2
d_call: TRBD1
cdr3_aa: CASSQDLPPGQVYNEQFF
cdr3_nt: TGTGCCAGCAGCCAAGATTTACCCCCGGGACAGGTTTACAATGAGCAGTTCTTC

j_call: TRBJ1-1
clone_size: -
v_call: TRBV9
d_call: -
cdr3_aa: CASSAGQTNTEAFF
cdr3_nt: TGTGCCAGCAGCGCCGGACAGACGAACACTGAAGCTTTCTTT

j_call: TRBJ2-5
clone_size: -
v_call: TRBV7-9
d_call: TRBD2
cdr3_aa: CASSEAGGDQETQYF
cdr3_nt: TGTGCCAGCAGCGAAGCGGGGGGGGACCAAGAGACCCAGTACTTC

j_call: TRBJ2-4
clone_size: -
v_call: TRBV15
d_call: TRBD1
cdr3_aa: CATSSQDRVYNIQYF
cdr3_nt: TGTGCCACCAGCAGCCAGGACAGGGTATATAACATTCAGTACTTC

j_call: TRBJ2-2
clone_size: -
v_call: TRBV18
d_call: TRBD1
cdr3_aa: CASSLFDREDGELFF
cdr3_nt: TGTGCCAGCTCATTATTCGACAGGGAAGACGGGGAGCTGTTTTTT

j_call: TRBJ1-3
clone_size: -
v_call: TRBV5-1
d_call: -
cdr3_aa: CASSTTGVSGNTIYF
cdr3_nt: TGCGCCAGCAGCACCACAGGAGTCTCTGGAAACACCATATATTTT

j_call: TRBJ1-4
clone_size: -
v_call: TRBV27
d_call: TRBD1
cdr3_aa: CASSSSGTGVEKLFF
cdr3_nt: TGTGCCAGCAGTTCCTCCGGGACAGGGGTCGAAAAACTGTTTTTT